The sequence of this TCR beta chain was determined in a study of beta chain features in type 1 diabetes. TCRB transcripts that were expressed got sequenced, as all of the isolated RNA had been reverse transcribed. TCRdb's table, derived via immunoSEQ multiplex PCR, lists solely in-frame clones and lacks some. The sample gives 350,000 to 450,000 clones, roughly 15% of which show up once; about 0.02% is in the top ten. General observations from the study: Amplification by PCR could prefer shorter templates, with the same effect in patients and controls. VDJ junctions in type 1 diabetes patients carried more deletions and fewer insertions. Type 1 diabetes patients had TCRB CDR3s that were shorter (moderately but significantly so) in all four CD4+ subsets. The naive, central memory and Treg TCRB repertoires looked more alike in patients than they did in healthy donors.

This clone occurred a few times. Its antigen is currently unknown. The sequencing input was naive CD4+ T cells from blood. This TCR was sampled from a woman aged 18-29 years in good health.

DNA for the CDR3: TGTGCCAGCAGTTTTGAACTAGCGGGAATCGGTGAGCAGTTCTTC. Protein sequence: CASSFELAGIGEQFF. V usage is TRBV27 and J usage is TRBJ2-1; TRBD2 matches at 10 bases. The CDR3 sequence is 15 residues long. Germline V gives CDR1 MNHEY, CDR2 SMNVEV (reference sequence). The junction had 8 bases not matched to a gene; V was cut back by 3 bases and J by 9 bases.